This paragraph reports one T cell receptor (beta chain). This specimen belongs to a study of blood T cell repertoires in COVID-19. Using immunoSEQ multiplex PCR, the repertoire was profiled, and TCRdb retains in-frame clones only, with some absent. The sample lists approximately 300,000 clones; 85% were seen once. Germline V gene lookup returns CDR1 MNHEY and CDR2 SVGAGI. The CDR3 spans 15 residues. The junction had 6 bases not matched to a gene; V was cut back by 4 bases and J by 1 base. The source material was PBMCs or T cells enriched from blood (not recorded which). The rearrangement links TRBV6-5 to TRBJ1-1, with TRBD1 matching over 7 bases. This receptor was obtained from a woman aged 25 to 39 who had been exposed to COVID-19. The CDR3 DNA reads TGTGCCAGCAGTTTCGGGGACAGAAAGAACACTGAAGCTTTCTTT. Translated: CASSFGDRKNTEAFF.